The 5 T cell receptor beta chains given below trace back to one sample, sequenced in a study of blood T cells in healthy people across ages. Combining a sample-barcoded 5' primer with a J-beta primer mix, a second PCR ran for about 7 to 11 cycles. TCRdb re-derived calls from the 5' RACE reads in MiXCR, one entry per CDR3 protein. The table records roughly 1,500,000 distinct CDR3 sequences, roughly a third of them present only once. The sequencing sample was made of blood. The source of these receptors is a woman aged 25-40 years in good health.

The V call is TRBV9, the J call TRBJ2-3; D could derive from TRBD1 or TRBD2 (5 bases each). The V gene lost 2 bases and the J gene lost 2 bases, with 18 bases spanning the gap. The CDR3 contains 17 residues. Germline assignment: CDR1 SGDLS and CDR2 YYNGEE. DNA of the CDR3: TGTGCCAGCAGCGTCTATGGTACTCTGGGACCCACAGATACGCAGTATTTT. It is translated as CASSVYGTLGPTDTQYF.

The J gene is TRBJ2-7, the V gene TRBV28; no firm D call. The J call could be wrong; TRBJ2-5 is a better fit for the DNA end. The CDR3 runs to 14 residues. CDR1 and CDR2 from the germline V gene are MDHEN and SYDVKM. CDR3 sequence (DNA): TGTGCCAGCAGTGACGGTCCGGGCGGTGAGACCCAGTACTTC. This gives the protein CASSDGPGGETQYF.

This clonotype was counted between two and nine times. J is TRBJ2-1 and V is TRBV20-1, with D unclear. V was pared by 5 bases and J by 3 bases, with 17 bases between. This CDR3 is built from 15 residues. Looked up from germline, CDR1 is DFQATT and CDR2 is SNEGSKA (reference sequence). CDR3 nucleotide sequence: TGCAGTGCTCCACCGGTGCATGTGGGCTACAATGAGCAGTTCTTC. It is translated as CSAPPVHVGYNEQFF.

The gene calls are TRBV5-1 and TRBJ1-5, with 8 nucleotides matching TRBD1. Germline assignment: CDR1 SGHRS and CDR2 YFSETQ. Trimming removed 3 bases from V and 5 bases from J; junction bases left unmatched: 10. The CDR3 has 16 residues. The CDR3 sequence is CASSSGTGYPHQPQHF. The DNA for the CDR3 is TGCGCCAGCAGCTCGGGGACAGGATACCCTCATCAGCCCCAGCATTTT.

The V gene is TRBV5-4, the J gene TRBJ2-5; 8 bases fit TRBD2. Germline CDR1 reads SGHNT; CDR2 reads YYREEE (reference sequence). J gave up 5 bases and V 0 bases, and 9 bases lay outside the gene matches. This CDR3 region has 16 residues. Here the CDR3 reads CASSLAGSGGRETQYF. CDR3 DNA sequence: TGTGCCAGCAGCTTGGCCGGCAGCGGGGGCAGGGAGACCCAGTACTTC.